The 32 T cell receptor beta chains in this list originate from one sample, sequenced in a study of technical replicates of blood from a few donors. Sequenced by immunoSEQ multiplex PCR; TCRdb stores in-frame clones only, minus some. The data contain under 95,000 clones, roughly 98% of them seen just once; the ten biggest clones take up approximately 0.15%. The source material was T cells isolated from PBMCs. The receptors shown here come from a human donor in good health.

This chain connects TRBV1 to TRBJ2-7; whether TRBD2, the table's D call, matches the DNA was not checked. TRBV1 is labeled a pseudogene. The CDR3 totals 14 residues. DNA for the CDR3: TGCACCAGCAGCCCAGGGACTTTTGCCTACGAGCAGTACTTC. Translated, it gives CTSSPGTFAYEQYF.

In this sample, this clone turned up once. J is TRBJ2-3 and V is TRBV11-2; no firm D call. V dropped 8 bases and J dropped 0 bases, with 15 bases sitting between them. The CDR3 is 15 residues long. The V gene's germline CDR1 is SGHAT and CDR2 FQNNGV. This chain's CDR3 is CASRILAGSTDTQYF. The CDR3 nucleotides read TGTGCCAGCCGCATTTTGGCAGGAAGCACAGATACGCAGTATTTT.

The chain employs TRBV10-3 and TRBJ1-1, with D unclear. Trimming removed 7 bases at V and 0 bases at J, with 15 bases between. The germline CDR1 and CDR2 sequences are ENHRY and SYGVKD. The CDR3 totals 15 residues. The CDR3 protein is CAINGGSMMNTEAFF. The CDR3 bases are TGTGCCATCAACGGCGGATCTATGATGAACACTGAAGCTTTCTTT.

The genes are TRBV29-1 and TRBJ2-7, with 9 bases identical to TRBD1. Per the germline V gene, CDR1 is SQVTM and CDR2 is ANQGSEA. The length of the CDR3 is 14 residues. Trimming removed 5 bases from V and 6 bases from J; junction bases left unmatched: 11. In nucleotides, the CDR3 is TGCAGCGTTAGCCCCGGGACAGGGACGGGCGAGCAGTACTTC. It specifies CSVSPGTGTGEQYF.

The chain uses TRBV5-4 and TRBJ2-1, with 7 bases identical to TRBD2. The V gene's germline CDR1 is SGHNT and CDR2 YYREEE (reference sequence). This CDR3 has 15 amino acids. V gave up 5 bases and J gave up 0 bases; unmatched junction bases: 5. The CDR3 DNA reads TGTGCCAGCAGGGATGGGACTAACTCCTACAATGAGCAGTTCTTC. This translates into CASRDGTNSYNEQFF.

The V and J genes are TRBV27 and TRBJ2-1, with TRBD1 identical over 9 bases. V gave up 8 bases and J gave up 6 bases; unmatched junction bases: 14. CDR1 MNHEY and CDR2 SMNVEV come from the germline V gene (reference sequence). The CDR3 is made up of 16 amino acids. CDR3 bases: TGTGCCAGCGAACACACGACAGGGGGGCGTAGCAATGAGCAGTTCTTC. It encodes CASEHTTGGRSNEQFF.

This clone was found a few times. CDR3 DNA: TGCGCCAGCAGCCAACAAATACAGGGGGCCAGGACTAATGAAAAACTGTTTTTT. Residues: CASSQQIQGARTNEKLFF. The gene calls are TRBV4-1 and TRBJ1-4, with 9 positions matching TRBD1. The trim removed 2 bases at V and 2 bases at J, leaving 9 bases unmatched. Germline-derived CDR1 and CDR2 are MGHRA and YSYEKL. This CDR3 spans 18 amino acids.

V and J are TRBV7-3 and TRBJ2-3; D might be TRBD2 (7 bases). The CDR3 contains 16 residues. Deletions cut 0 bases from V and 4 bases from J, with 14 bases between. CDR1 is SGHTA and CDR2 is FQGTGA in the germline V gene. This CDR3 is CASSLTLGGGADTQYF. The CDR3 DNA sequence: TGTGCCAGCAGCTTAACGTTAGGAGGGGGGGCAGATACGCAGTATTTT.

The chain links TRBV5-1 to TRBJ2-5; 11 bases line up with TRBD2. This CDR3 has 15 amino acids. J gave up 8 bases and V 0 bases, and 6 bases lay outside the gene matches. Looked up from germline, CDR1 is SGHRS and CDR2 is YFSETQ. The CDR3 here is CASSLELAGVDTQYF. The CDR3 DNA reads as TGCGCCAGCAGCTTGGAACTAGCGGGGGTCGATACCCAGTACTTC.

The chain employs TRBV7-9 and TRBJ1-1; a possible D gene is TRBD1 (6 bases). Germline V lookup: CDR1 SEHNR, CDR2 FQNEAQ (reference sequence). Trimming took off 2 bases at V and 11 bases at J, with 18 bases between the two ends. The length of the CDR3 is 14 residues. The CDR3 nucleotides read TGTGCCAGCAGCTTAACCCCGTCCCAGGGGACGGCTTTCTTT. Residues: CASSLTPSQGTAFF.

The V call is TRBV30, the J call TRBJ1-6; 9 bases fit TRBD1. CDR3 size: 19 residues. V was clipped by 3 bases and J by 2 bases; unmatched bases: 14. Germline loops: CDR1 GTSNPN, CDR2 SVGIG (reference sequence). The CDR3 here is CAWRDGTGRRGAYNSPLHF. The CDR3 DNA reads as TGTGCCTGGAGGGATGGGACAGGGAGAAGGGGCGCCTATAATTCACCCCTCCACTTT.

CDR3 sequence (DNA): TGTGCCAGCAGCTTAGCGACCGGGACTGCACGGGTCACAGATACGCAGTATTTT. Its translation: CASSLATGTARVTDTQYF. The V and J genes are TRBV7-3 and TRBJ2-3, with D perhaps matching TRBD2 (6 bases). This CDR3 has 18 amino acids. Trimming took 2 bases from V and 2 from J, leaving 20 bases between them. Germline CDR1 and CDR2: SGHTA and FQGTGA.

The CDR3 here is CASSQINRGLGEQYF. CDR3 in DNA: TGTGCCAGCAGCCAGATTAACAGGGGGCTAGGGGAGCAGTACTTC. J is TRBJ2-7 and V is TRBV5-6; 9 bases are shared with TRBD1. Germline CDR1 reads SGHDT; CDR2 reads YYEEEE. The CDR3 sequence is 15 residues long. J gave up 7 bases and V 4 bases, and 12 bases lay outside the gene matches.

The rearrangement joins TRBV30 to TRBJ1-1; 12 bases agree with TRBD1. The CDR3 is 15 residues long. The junction had 15 bases not matched to a gene; V was cut back by 5 bases and J by 11 bases. Germline V gene sequence: CDR1 GTSNPN, CDR2 SVGIG (reference sequence). The CDR3: CAWRFGTGGWGAAFF. The CDR3, as DNA: TGTGCCTGGCGCTTCGGGACAGGGGGCTGGGGCGCTGCTTTCTTT.

The chain employs TRBV6-5 and TRBJ2-7, with TRBD2 matching 8 bases. The CDR3 has 14 residues. CDR1 and CDR2 (germline): MNHEY, SVGAGI. V lost 6 bases to trimming and J lost 2 bases; unmatched junction nucleotides: 6. This CDR3 is CASSRLAIAYEQYF. Written as DNA, the CDR3 is TGTGCCAGCAGCCGACTAGCGATAGCCTACGAGCAGTACTTC.

J is TRBJ2-3 and V is TRBV10-3; 14 bases are a match to TRBD2. Germline CDR1 reads ENHRY; CDR2 reads SYGVKD. V dropped 6 bases and J dropped 3; count of bases not matched to a gene: 20. This CDR3 spans 21 amino acids. CDR3 coding DNA: TGTGCCATCAGCGCTGGAATTTTAGGACTAGCGGGGGGTAAGCAAACAGATACGCAGTATTTT. This encodes CAISAGILGLAGGKQTDTQYF.

The V gene is TRBV11-3, the J gene TRBJ2-6, with D possibly being TRBD2 (5 bases). CDR1 is SGHNT, CDR2 YENEEA, per germline. V gave up 1 base and J gave up 0 bases, with 10 bases separating them. This CDR3 has 17 amino acids. CDR3 DNA sequence: TGTGCCAGCAGCTTAGCCGGACTGCGCTCTGGGGCCAACGTCCTGACTTTC. Translated, it gives CASSLAGLRSGANVLTF. The full variable domain, rest sourced from reference TRBV11-3 and TRBJ2-6, is EAGVVQSPRYKIIEKKQPVAFWCNPISGHNTLYWYLQNLGQGPELLIRYENEEAVDDSQLPKDRFSAERLKGVDSTLKIQPAELGDSAVYLCASSLAGLRSGANVLTFGAGSRLTVL.

This clone appeared once. This chain joins TRBV5-1 and TRBJ2-7, with 11 bases identical to TRBD1. The germline CDR1 and CDR2 sequences are SGHRS and YFSETQ. There are 15 residues in the CDR3. Trimming removed 5 bases from V and 0 bases from J; junction bases left unmatched: 4. CDR3 sequence (DNA): TGCGCCAGCAGTATCGGGACAGGGGGCTCCTACGAGCAGTACTTC. This encodes CASSIGTGGSYEQYF.

V is TRBV4-1 and J is TRBJ1-3; D unclear. Germline assignment: CDR1 MGHRA and CDR2 YSYEKL. The CDR3 has 17 amino acids. V dropped 3 bases and J dropped 2 bases, with 17 bases sitting between them. CDR3 DNA sequence: TGCGCCAGCAGCCACGCCCCTTTTAGAAGTCCTGGAAACACCATATATTTT. This gives the protein CASSHAPFRSPGNTIYF.

The chain has TRBV13 and TRBJ2-3; 8 bases fit TRBD2. Germline CDR1 and CDR2: PRHDT and FYEKMQ (reference sequence). Unmatched junction bases numbered 3, after V lost 5 bases and J lost 2 bases. This CDR3 is built from 14 residues. The CDR3: CASSIGGATDTQYF. As DNA, the CDR3 is TGTGCCAGCAGCATCGGGGGGGCCACAGATACGCAGTATTTT.

This chain links TRBV6-6 with TRBJ2-3, with D possibly being TRBD2 (5 bases). The CDR3 has 13 residues. In germline, CDR1 is MNHNY, CDR2 SVGAGI (reference sequence). V lost 2 bases to trimming and J lost 5 bases, with 8 bases between them. Written as DNA, the CDR3 is TGTGCCAGCAGTTACAATGAGGGAGATACGCAGTATTTT. Protein sequence: CASSYNEGDTQYF.

The chain recombines TRBV27 with TRBJ2-3; TRBD2 aligns across 9 bases. This CDR3 is built from 17 residues. Germline loops: CDR1 MNHEY, CDR2 SMNVEV (reference sequence). Trimming cost V 5 bases and J 7 bases; bases outside gene matches: 16. The chain's CDR3 is CASSPPPDLAGPYTQYF. CDR3 DNA sequence: TGTGCCAGCAGTCCCCCCCCTGACCTAGCGGGACCTTATACGCAGTATTTT.

J is TRBJ2-1 and V is TRBV5-1; 8 bases align to TRBD2. Germline loops: CDR1 SGHRS, CDR2 YFSETQ. The CDR3 totals 14 residues. V shed 6 bases and J 9 bases; nucleotides not matched to a gene: 11. This CDR3 reads CASTPPLAESEQFF. The CDR3 DNA reads TGCGCCAGCACCCCCCCACTAGCGGAGAGTGAGCAGTTCTTC.

V is TRBV7-2 and J is TRBJ1-5; no clear D gene. V dropped 4 bases and J dropped 2 bases, with 15 bases sitting between them. Germline values: CDR1 SGHTA, CDR2 FQGNSA. This CDR3 has 16 amino acids. As DNA, the CDR3 is TGTGCCAGCAGCTCCCAGACACCCGGGGGCAATCAGCCCCAGCATTTT. Its translation is CASSSQTPGGNQPQHF.

The rearrangement links TRBV25-1 to TRBJ1-2; a possible D gene is TRBD1 (5 bases). The CDR3 contains 12 residues. The V end was cut by 3 bases, the J end by 5 bases, with 7 bases between. Germline V gives CDR1 MGHDK, CDR2 SYGVNS. As DNA, the CDR3 is TGTGCCAGCAGTGAGCAGGGTTATGGCTACACCTTC. Translating gives CASSEQGYGYTF.

The chain recombines TRBV6-5 with TRBJ2-7; weak D call: TRBD2 (5 bases). The CDR3 has 11 amino acids. Germline V CDR1 and CDR2: MNHEY, SVGAGI. V shed 10 bases and J shed 0 bases, with 7 bases lying between them. CDR3 sequence: CATRGSYEQYF. In DNA form, the CDR3 reads TGTGCCACCCGGGGCTCCTACGAGCAGTACTTC.

J is TRBJ1-4 and V is TRBV5-1; 9 bases line up with TRBD1. V lost 4 bases to trimming and J lost 8 bases; unmatched junction nucleotides: 9. The germline CDR1 and CDR2 sequences are SGHRS and YFSETQ. The CDR3 extends over 15 amino acids. For the CDR3, the DNA is TGCGCCAGCAGCCAAGCCGGGACAGGGAGCGAAAAACTGTTTTTT. It translates to CASSQAGTGSEKLFF.

This sequence joins TRBV5-1 and TRBJ1-4; D is undetermined. The germline CDR1 and CDR2 sequences are SGHRS and YFSETQ. The CDR3 consists of 14 residues. The V end was cut by 0 bases, the J end by 6 bases, with 9 bases between. DNA for the CDR3: TGCGCCAGCAGCTTGGGTCTGGGCGATGAAAAACTGTTTTTT. This gives the protein CASSLGLGDEKLFF.

This rearrangement joins TRBV27 to TRBJ2-2, with D perhaps matching TRBD1 (6 bases). This CDR3 contains 17 residues. Germline V CDR1 and CDR2: MNHEY, SMNVEV (reference sequence). Deletions cut 6 bases from V and 0 bases from J, with 17 bases between. The CDR3 DNA reads TGTGCCAGCAGCAGGCCCTTGGACAGCACGAACACCGGGGAGCTGTTTTTT. This codes for CASSRPLDSTNTGELFF.

This chain uses TRBV9 with TRBJ2-6; 9 bases agree with TRBD1. V lost 0 bases to trimming and J lost 1 base; unmatched junction nucleotides: 8. The CDR3 length is 19 residues. Per the germline V gene, CDR1 is SGDLS and CDR2 is YYNGEE. CDR3 in DNA: TGTGCCAGCAGCGTAGGAGGGGACAGGGTGAATTCTGGGGCCAACGTCCTGACTTTC. This encodes CASSVGGDRVNSGANVLTF.

CDR3 coding DNA: TGTGCCAGCAGTTTTTTACTAGCGGGAGGCTATGAGCAGTTCTTC. Translating gives CASSFLLAGGYEQFF. This chain links TRBV28 with TRBJ2-1, with 12 bases identical to TRBD2. The germline V gene has CDR1 MDHEN and CDR2 SYDVKM. V trimming: 3 bases; J trimming: 8 bases; junction bases outside the gene matches: 5. CDR3 length: 15 amino acids.

This chain connects TRBV27 to TRBJ2-3; 9 bases are a match to TRBD2. The CDR3 has 15 residues. V trimming: 3 bases; J trimming: 4 bases; junction bases outside the gene matches: 5. Germline V gene sequence: CDR1 MNHEY, CDR2 SMNVEV (reference sequence). Here the CDR3 reads CASSFVAGVADTQYF. CDR3 DNA: TGTGCCAGCAGTTTTGTAGCGGGAGTCGCAGATACGCAGTATTTT.